These 7 T cell receptor beta chains came from one sample sequenced in a study of T-cell memory formation after mild COVID-19. TCRdb re-derived calls from the 5' RACE reads in MiXCR, one entry per CDR3 protein. The sample has more than 80,000 distinct CDR3 sequences; 9.5% to 15% are singletons. Sequenced material: PBMCs or a T cell subset sorted from them (not recorded which). The origin of the receptors is an adult woman who had mild COVID-19 (a few samples of this study predate the infection). Cell type and time point are not known.

V usage is TRBV9 and J usage is TRBJ1-3; D remains unclear. Trimming left V 1 base short and J 0 bases short, with 8 bases between. The germline gives CDR1 SGDLS, CDR2 YYNGEE. The CDR3 covers 15 residues. CDR3 DNA: TGTGCCAGCAGCGTATCTGTGGGCTCTGGAAACACCATATATTTT. Protein: CASSVSVGSGNTIYF.

The chain links TRBV4-3 to TRBJ1-2; 8 positions agree with TRBD1. There are 18 residues in the CDR3. Germline CDR1 LGHNA, CDR2 YSLEER. V lost 0 bases and J lost 4; bases outside the gene matches: 13. CDR3 coding DNA: TGCGCCAGCAGCCAAGATTGGGGAACAGGGGGTATATTCTATGGCTACACCTTC. Translation gives CASSQDWGTGGIFYGYTF.

This clonotype turned up a few times. The V and J genes are TRBV30 and TRBJ2-7, with 7 bases that match TRBD2. The CDR3 sequence is 12 residues long. Germline V CDR1 and CDR2: GTSNPN, SVGIG (reference sequence). J lost 0 bases, V lost 5 bases, and 1 base had no gene match. Here the CDR3 reads CAWGTISYEQYF. DNA for the CDR3: TGTGCCTGGGGGACTATCTCCTACGAGCAGTACTTC.

V is TRBV15 and J is TRBJ2-1; D tentatively fits TRBD1 or TRBD2 (7 bases each). The V end was cut by 7 bases, the J end by 6 bases, with 28 bases between. Germline CDR1 and CDR2: LNHNV and YYDKDF (reference sequence). The length of the CDR3 is 18 residues. CDR3 loop: CATTPDRAGVGLVNEQFF. CDR3 DNA: TGTGCCACCACCCCCGACAGGGCGGGCGTCGGACTAGTCAATGAGCAGTTCTTC. Combining the CDR3 with reference TRBV15 and TRBJ2-1 gives the whole variable domain DAMVIQNPRYQVTQFGKPVTLSCSQTLNHNVMYWYQQKSSQAPKLLFHYYDKDFNNEADTPDNFQSRRPNTSFCFLDIRSPGLGDTAMYLCATTPDRAGVGLVNEQFFGPGTRLTVL.

In this sample, this clonotype turned up a few times. The rearrangement joins TRBV30 to TRBJ1-2; the D gene is possibly TRBD1 (6 bases). Germline CDR1 reads GTSNPN; CDR2 reads SVGIG (reference sequence). CDR3 length: 14 amino acids. V was shortened by 8 bases and J by 1 base, with 17 bases between the two germline ends. The CDR3 DNA reads TGTGCCCGTGATTCAGGGGTCATTAACTATGGCTACACCTTC. As protein: CARDSGVINYGYTF.

This clonotype was counted only a few times. The chain employs TRBV4-3 and TRBJ2-7; D ambiguous. This CDR3 spans 14 amino acids. CDR1 is LGHNA and CDR2 is YSLEER in the germline V gene. Trimming pared 0 bases from V and 3 bases from J, leaving 9 bases between. The CDR3 loop is CASSQDTNYYEQYF. The CDR3 nucleotides read TGCGCCAGCAGCCAAGACACGAACTACTACGAGCAGTACTTC.

This clonotype was counted once. The genes are TRBV11-1 and TRBJ2-7; possibly TRBD1 for D (5 bases). The CDR3 spans 12 residues. Germline loops: CDR1 SGHAT, CDR2 FQDESV (reference sequence). V was trimmed by 5 bases and J by 1 base, leaving 6 bases between them. DNA of the CDR3: TGTGCCAGCAGCGACAGTTCCTACGAGCAGTACTTC. Amino acid sequence: CASSDSSYEQYF.